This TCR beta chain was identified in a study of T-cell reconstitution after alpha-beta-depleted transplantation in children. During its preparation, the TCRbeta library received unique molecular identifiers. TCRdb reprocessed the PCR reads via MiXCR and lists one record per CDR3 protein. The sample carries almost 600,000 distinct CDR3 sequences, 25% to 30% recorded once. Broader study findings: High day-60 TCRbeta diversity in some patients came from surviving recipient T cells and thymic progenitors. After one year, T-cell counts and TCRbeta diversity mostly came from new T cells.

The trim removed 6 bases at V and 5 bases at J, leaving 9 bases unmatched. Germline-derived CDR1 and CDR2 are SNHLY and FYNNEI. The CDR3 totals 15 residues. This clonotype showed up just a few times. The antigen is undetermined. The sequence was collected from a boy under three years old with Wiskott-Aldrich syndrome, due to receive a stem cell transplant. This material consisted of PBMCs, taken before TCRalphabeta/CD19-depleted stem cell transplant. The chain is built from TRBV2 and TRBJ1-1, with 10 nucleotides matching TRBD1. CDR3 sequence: CASSPPGQGPTEAFF. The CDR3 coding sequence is TGTGCCAGCAGCCCCCCGGGACAGGGGCCTACTGAAGCTTTCTTT.